Shown below are 4 T cell receptor beta chains from a single sample sequenced in a study of blood T cell repertoires in COVID-19. The table came from immunoSEQ multiplex PCR; TCRdb's copy has only in-frame clones and leaves some out. This sample carries approximately 210,000 clones, around 90% of them seen once, and the ten largest clones take around 1.6%. The sample comprised peripheral blood. The receptors were sampled from a man aged 18 to 29 with active or convalescent COVID-19.

This chain uses TRBV10-2 with TRBJ1-1; 12 bases are a match to TRBD1. The CDR3 contains 16 residues. V was clipped by 6 bases and J by 5 bases; unmatched bases: 10. CDR1 and CDR2 from the germline V gene are WSHSY and SAAADI. The CDR3 bases are TGCGCCAGCAGCCAGGGACAGGGGGCCTTGAGGACTGAAGCTTTCTTT. It yields the protein CASSQGQGALRTEAFF.

This chain connects TRBV30 to TRBJ2-7; 8 nucleotides align to TRBD1. Per the germline V gene, CDR1 is GTSNPN and CDR2 is SVGIG (reference sequence). Trimming removed 2 bases from V and 5 bases from J; junction bases left unmatched: 8. There are 14 residues in the CDR3. This CDR3 is CAWSRRQGADEQYF. The CDR3 region has the DNA TGTGCCTGGAGTCGTAGGCAGGGGGCGGACGAGCAGTACTTC.

The CDR3 loop reads CASSLRLAYEQYF. The CDR3 DNA reads as TGTGCCAGCAGCTTACGGCTAGCCTACGAGCAGTACTTC. This chain uses TRBV11-1 with TRBJ2-7, with no clear D. Germline V gene lookup returns CDR1 SGHAT and CDR2 FQDESV (reference sequence). Trimming pared 2 bases from V and 2 bases from J, leaving 7 bases between. This CDR3 comprises 13 residues.

DNA of the CDR3: TGTGCCAGCAGCCCTCCCCTTGGCCAGGGTCATGGCGGGGAGCTGTTTTTT. It codes for CASSPPLGQGHGGELFF. This chain connects TRBV7-3 to TRBJ2-2; the D gene is possibly TRBD1 (5 bases). V shed 5 bases and J shed 7 bases, with 23 bases lying between them. Germline V CDR1 and CDR2: SGHTA, FQGTGA. The CDR3 contains 17 residues.